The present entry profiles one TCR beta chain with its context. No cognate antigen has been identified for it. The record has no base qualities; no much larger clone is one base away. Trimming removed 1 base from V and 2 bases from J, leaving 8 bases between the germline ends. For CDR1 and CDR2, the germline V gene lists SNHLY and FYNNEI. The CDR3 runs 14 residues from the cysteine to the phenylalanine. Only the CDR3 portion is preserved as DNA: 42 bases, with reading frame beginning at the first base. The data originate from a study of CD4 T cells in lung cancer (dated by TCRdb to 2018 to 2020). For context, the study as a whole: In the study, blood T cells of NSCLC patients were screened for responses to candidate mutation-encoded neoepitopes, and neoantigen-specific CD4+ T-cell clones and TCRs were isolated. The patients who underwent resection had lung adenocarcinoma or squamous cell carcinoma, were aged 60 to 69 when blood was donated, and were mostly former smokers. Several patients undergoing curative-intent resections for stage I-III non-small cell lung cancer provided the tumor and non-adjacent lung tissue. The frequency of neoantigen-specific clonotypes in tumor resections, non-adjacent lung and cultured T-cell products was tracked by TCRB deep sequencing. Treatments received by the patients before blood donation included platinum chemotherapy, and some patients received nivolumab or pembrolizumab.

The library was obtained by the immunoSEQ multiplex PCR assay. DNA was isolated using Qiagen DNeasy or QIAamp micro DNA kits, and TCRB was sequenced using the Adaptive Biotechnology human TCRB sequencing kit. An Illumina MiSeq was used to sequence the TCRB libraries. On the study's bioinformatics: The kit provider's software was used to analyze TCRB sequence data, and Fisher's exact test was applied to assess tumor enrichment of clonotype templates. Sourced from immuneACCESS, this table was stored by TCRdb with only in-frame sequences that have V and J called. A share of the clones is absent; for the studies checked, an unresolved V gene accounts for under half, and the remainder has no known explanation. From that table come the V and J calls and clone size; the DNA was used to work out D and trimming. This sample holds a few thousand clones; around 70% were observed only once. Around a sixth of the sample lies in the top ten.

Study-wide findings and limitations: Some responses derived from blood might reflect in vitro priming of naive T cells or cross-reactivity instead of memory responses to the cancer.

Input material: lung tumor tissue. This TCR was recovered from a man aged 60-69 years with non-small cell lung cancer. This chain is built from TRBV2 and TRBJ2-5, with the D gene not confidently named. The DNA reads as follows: TGTGCCAGCAGTGAAGAGAACAGACAAGAGACCCAGTACTTC. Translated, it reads CASSEENRQETQYF.